This TCR beta chain is from a study of T cells in lung cancer brain metastases (dated by TCRdb to the late 2010s). In terms of the full investigation: About 85% of the 20 patients had a history of tobacco use, with a median of about 36 pack-years. Of the approximately 20 patients, some 19 received no interval therapy between resection of the primary and resection of the metastasis. The median interval between acquisition of the primary specimen and acquisition of the brain metastasis specimen was 300 to 400 days. In this study, the TCR beta CDR3 repertoires of fully resected primary non-small cell lung cancers were compared with those of paired brain metastases. A cohort of roughly 20 patients was included, from whom 40 specimens were contributed, with one primary lung lesion and one brain metastasis obtained from each patient. A median age at first diagnosis of 45 to 60 years was recorded for the patients, of whom several were male and under 12 were female. An average DNA integrity number of 3.5 to 4.5 was found in both primary and metastatic specimens, and no significant difference was detected between sites. Paper-wide results and their limitations: Retrieval of the complete infiltrating T cell repertoire may have been prevented by DNA fragmentation in FFPE samples. In brain metastases, the ten most abundant clones accounted for a significantly larger fraction of the repertoire than in primaries, a finding that suggests clonal expansion. The study could not control for the effects of preoperative corticosteroids on T cell infiltration in brain metastases. Significantly fewer unique productive clones were found in brain metastases than in paired primaries (median around 1,500 versus 5,000). Most clones were lesion-specific, with limited overlap between paired lesions (mean Morisita index roughly 0.25).

Patients had resection either for delayed recurrence of a solitary brain metastasis or for synchronous oligometastatic disease. To avoid including cancers other than NSCLC, any patient with a history of multiple malignancies was excluded. Tumor areas were macrodissected from five or six deparaffinized about 10 um unstained sections, using marked H&E slides as a guide. Every specimen was formalin-fixed and paraffin-embedded (FFPE). The AllPrep DNA/RNA FFPE Kit was used to extract genomic DNA. Between roughly 2.24 and 5.5 ug genomic DNA was input per sample, with paired samples receiving equal DNA input. TCR beta libraries were constructed with the immunoSEQ hsTCRbeta Kit, which uses multiplexed V and J gene primers in two PCR steps. Pooled libraries with positive and negative controls were sequenced on an Illumina MiSeq using a 100-cycle paired-end protocol. The authors' pipeline ran thus. The immunoSEQ vendor processed the raw data into normalized, annotated TCR beta repertoire reports. Richness was counted as unique clones by nucleotide sequence, and total richness was extrapolated with the iChao1 and Efron-Thisted estimators. To characterize and compare the paired lesions, the analysis used Pielou's evenness, Simpson's index, the proportional abundance of the top-ten clones, and the Morisita overlap index. Entries here come from immuneACCESS through TCRdb and include only in-frame sequences with V and J called. Some clones fail to appear in such tables; in the studies checked, an unresolved V gene covers under half of the shortfall, and the cause of the remainder is unknown. From that table come the V and J calls and clone size; the DNA was used to work out D and trimming. A total of a few thousand clones appear in this sample, about 84% of them only once. The ten largest clones represent 9.2% of the sample.

A word on this clone: Its antigen has not been determined. Per-nucleotide qualities are absent, and no much larger clonotype sits a single base away.

From a lookup of the germline V gene, CDR1 and CDR2 are MNHEY and SVGAGI. V drops 1 base and J drops 4 bases, leaving 10 bases in between. Including the terminal cysteine and phenylalanine, the CDR3 comprises 14 residues. Only the CDR3 part of the read is kept: 42 bases, read in frame from the first base. The chain is encoded by TRBV6-5 joined to TRBJ1-1; no D gene is confidently identified. The sequence was collected from a woman in her 50s with non-small cell lung cancer that had spread to the brain. Sequencing used tumor tissue from a brain metastasis. The cell subset or site label, read with the paper, signifies: paired resected brain metastasis. The nucleotides read TGTGCCAGCAGTTACTGGGGTGGCGGCACTGAAGCTTTCTTT. This codes for CASSYWGGGTEAFF.